One sample yielded the 6 T cell receptor beta chains listed below, sequenced in a study of T cell responses to AZD1222 COVID-19 vaccine. Generated by immunoSEQ multiplex PCR, the TCRdb table keeps only in-frame clones and is missing some. Found here are around 130,000 clones, about nine tenths of them singletons; the top ten hold 1.5% to 2%. The sample consisted of peripheral blood, taken 28 days after the second AZD1222 dose. The receptors come from an adult who received the AZD1222 COVID-19 vaccine.

The rearrangement joins TRBV24-1 to TRBJ1-1, with D possibly matching TRBD1 (5 bases). The V end lost 7 bases, the J end lost 1 base, and 12 bases lay between the germline ends. Per the germline V gene, CDR1 is KGHDR and CDR2 is SFDVKD. The length of the CDR3 is 14 residues. CDR3 sequence reads: CATSPGGPNTEAFF. CDR3 nucleotides: TGTGCCACCAGCCCCGGGGGTCCGAACACTGAAGCTTTCTTT.

V is TRBV9 and J is TRBJ1-3; no clear D gene. With 0 bases removed from V and 2 bases from J, the gap between germline ends came to 9 bases. This CDR3 has 15 amino acids. Per germline, CDR1 SGDLS and CDR2 YYNGEE. CDR3 in DNA: TGTGCCAGCAGCGTAGGGGCAGATCCTGGAAACACCATATATTTT. This gives the protein CASSVGADPGNTIYF. Based on the CDR3 plus reference TRBV9 and TRBJ1-3, the full variable domain is DSGVTQTPKHLITATGQRVTLRCSPRSGDLSVYWYQQSLDQGLQFLIQYYNGEERAKGNILERFSAQQFPDLHSELNLSSLELGDSALYFCASSVGADPGNTIYFGEGSWLTVV.

V and J are TRBV6-5 and TRBJ1-2, with TRBD1 as a possible D gene (5 bases). CDR1 is MNHEY, CDR2 SVGAGI, per germline. This CDR3 is 13 amino acids long. V shed 6 bases and J shed 2 bases, with 10 bases lying between them. CDR3 nucleotides: TGTGCCAGCAGCTCAGGGCCGAACTATGGCTACACCTTC. Residues: CASSSGPNYGYTF.

This clone has only one observation. The rearrangement uses TRBV18 and TRBJ2-7; D is perhaps TRBD1 (6 bases). The V gene lost 6 bases and the J gene lost 2 bases, with 17 bases spanning the gap. This CDR3 is 15 amino acids long. Per germline, CDR1 KGHSH and CDR2 LQKENI. CDR3 nucleotide sequence: TGTGCCAGCTCCCGACTCGAGACAGGCCCCTACGAGCAGTACTTC. This encodes CASSRLETGPYEQYF.

This clone occurred once. The chain couples TRBV2 to TRBJ2-5, with D possibly matching TRBD1 (6 bases). Germline loops: CDR1 SNHLY, CDR2 FYNNEI. V lost 11 bases to trimming and J lost 7 bases, with 20 bases between them. This CDR3 region has 13 residues. The CDR3 is CAALRTALGTQYF. CDR3 DNA sequence: TGTGCCGCCCTCCGGACAGCCTTGGGGACCCAGTACTTC.

The J gene is TRBJ1-1, the V gene TRBV6-2 or TRBV6-3; TRBD1 matches at 10 bases. The ends lost 5 bases at V and 2 bases at J; junction bases unmatched: 2. Germline V gene data show CDR1 as MNHEY and CDR2 as SVGEGT. The CDR3 consists of 14 residues. The CDR3: CASSQTGGNTEAFF. CDR3 coding DNA: TGTGCCAGCAGTCAGACAGGGGGCAACACTGAAGCTTTCTTT.